Presented here are 7 T cell receptor beta chains from one specimen sequenced in a study of blood T cell repertoires in COVID-19. Generated by immunoSEQ multiplex PCR, the TCRdb table keeps only in-frame clones and is missing some. The top ten hold over 9.5% of the sample, which has approximately 440,000 clones, about 91% seen once. Source material: peripheral blood. These receptor sequences come from a woman aged 45-65 years with COVID-19, enrolled during active disease.

This chain links TRBV5-8 with TRBJ2-7; 7 bases are a match to TRBD1. Trimming cost V 3 bases and J 4 bases; bases outside gene matches: 10. The CDR3 contains 15 residues. Germline V CDR1 and CDR2: SGHTS, YDEGEE. The CDR3 region is CASSSLRQGKYEQYF. The CDR3 DNA is TGTGCCAGCAGCTCTCTCCGACAGGGAAAATACGAGCAGTACTTC.

This sequence joins TRBV7-6 and TRBJ1-2; 7 nucleotides match TRBD1. The CDR3 sequence is 13 residues long. The junction had 8 bases not matched to a gene; V was cut back by 5 bases and J by 8 bases. CDR1 SGHVS and CDR2 FNYEAQ come from the germline V gene. Here the CDR3 reads CASSRGGNGGYTF. In DNA form, the CDR3 reads TGTGCCAGCAGCCGAGGGGGCAATGGAGGCTACACCTTC.

The chain employs TRBV2 and TRBJ2-5; D uncertain. V was shortened by 8 bases and J by 1 base, with 11 bases between the two germline ends. Germline V gene sequence: CDR1 SNHLY, CDR2 FYNNEI. This CDR3 contains 13 residues. Written as DNA, the CDR3 is TGTGCCAGCTCCGTCAGGTCCCAAGAGACCCAGTACTTC. Its protein is CASSVRSQETQYF.

This chain connects TRBV5-1 to TRBJ2-1, with D maybe TRBD1 (5 bases). CDR3 length: 13 amino acids. Germline V gene data show CDR1 as SGHRS and CDR2 as YFSETQ. Trimming shortened V by 2 bases and J by 9 bases, and 12 bases separated the two germline ends. Written as DNA, the CDR3 is TGCGCCAGCAGCTTTAGACAGAAGGGTGAGCAGTTCTTC. Protein: CASSFRQKGEQFF.

V usage is TRBV11-2 and J usage is TRBJ2-7; 7 bases agree with TRBD1. The germline CDR1 and CDR2 sequences are SGHAT and FQNNGV. V was pared by 4 bases and J by 4 bases, with 7 bases of the junction left unmatched. CDR3 length: 14 residues. CDR3 region: CASSSAGGWYEQYF. CDR3 sequence (DNA): TGTGCCAGCAGCTCGGCAGGGGGATGGTACGAGCAGTACTTC. Looking up the rest from reference TRBV11-2 and TRBJ2-7 gives the full variable domain: EAGVAQSPRYKIIEKRQSVAFWCNPISGHATLYWYQQILGQGPKLLIQFQNNGVVDDSQLPKDRFSAERLKGVDSTLKIQPAKLEDSAVYLCASSSAGGWYEQYFGPGTRLTVT.

The rearrangement links TRBV19 to TRBJ1-2, with 12 bases aligning to TRBD1. V was clipped by 11 bases and J by 8 bases; unmatched bases: 9. Per the germline V gene, CDR1 is LNHDA and CDR2 is SQIVND (reference sequence). This CDR3 has 13 residues. CDR3 coding DNA: TGTGCCGGGACAGGGGGCGGTCATTGGGGCTACACCTTC. Protein: CAGTGGGHWGYTF.

The chain has TRBV15 and TRBJ2-5; 8 bases align to TRBD1. Germline V gives CDR1 LNHNV, CDR2 YYDKDF (reference sequence). The CDR3 contains 13 residues. After removal of 8 bases from V and 3 bases from J, the junction contained 5 bases not matched to a gene. Written as DNA, the CDR3 is TGTGCCACCCCTACAGGGGGGAAAGAGACCCAGTACTTC. Protein sequence: CATPTGGKETQYF.